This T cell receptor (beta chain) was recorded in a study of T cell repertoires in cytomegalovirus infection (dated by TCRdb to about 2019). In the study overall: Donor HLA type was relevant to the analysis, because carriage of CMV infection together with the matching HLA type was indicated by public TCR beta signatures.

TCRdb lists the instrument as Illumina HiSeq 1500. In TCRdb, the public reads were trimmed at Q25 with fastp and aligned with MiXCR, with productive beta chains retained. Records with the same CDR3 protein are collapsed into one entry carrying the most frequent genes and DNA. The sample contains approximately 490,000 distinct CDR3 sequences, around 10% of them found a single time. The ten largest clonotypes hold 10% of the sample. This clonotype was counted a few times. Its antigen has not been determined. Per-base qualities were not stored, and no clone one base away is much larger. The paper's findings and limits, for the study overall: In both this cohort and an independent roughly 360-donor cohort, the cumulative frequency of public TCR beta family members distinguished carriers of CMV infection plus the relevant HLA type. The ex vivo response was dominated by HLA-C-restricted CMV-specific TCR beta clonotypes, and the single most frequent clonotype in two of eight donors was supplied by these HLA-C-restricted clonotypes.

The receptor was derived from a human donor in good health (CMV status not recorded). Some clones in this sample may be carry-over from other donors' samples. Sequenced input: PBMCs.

The CDR3 has the sequence CASSPEVVETQYF. The base sequence is TGTGCCAGCTCCCCCGAGGTAGTGGAGACCCAGTACTTC. Recombination connected TRBV6-5 to TRBJ2-5, with no confidently assigned D gene. Deletion took 8 bases off V and 5 bases off J, with a span of 15 bases between the germline ends. The CDR3 sequence holds 13 residues, the cysteine and phenylalanine included. Just CDR3 DNA is preserved here, 39 bases in frame from base 1. In the germline V gene, CDR1 corresponds to MNHEY and CDR2 to SVGAGI.